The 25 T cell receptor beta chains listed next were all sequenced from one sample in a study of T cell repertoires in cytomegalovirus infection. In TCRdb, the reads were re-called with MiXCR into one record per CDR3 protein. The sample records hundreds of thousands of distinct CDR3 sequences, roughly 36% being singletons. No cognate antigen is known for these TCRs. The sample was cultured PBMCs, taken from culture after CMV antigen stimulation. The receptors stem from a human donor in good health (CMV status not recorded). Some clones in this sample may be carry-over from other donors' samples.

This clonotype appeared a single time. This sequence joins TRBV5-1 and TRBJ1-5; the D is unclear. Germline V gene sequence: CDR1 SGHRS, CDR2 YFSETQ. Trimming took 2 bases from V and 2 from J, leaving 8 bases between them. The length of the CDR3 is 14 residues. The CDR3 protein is CASSFGMGNQPQHF. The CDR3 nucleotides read TGCGCCAGCAGCTTCGGGATGGGCAATCAGCCCCAGCATTTT.

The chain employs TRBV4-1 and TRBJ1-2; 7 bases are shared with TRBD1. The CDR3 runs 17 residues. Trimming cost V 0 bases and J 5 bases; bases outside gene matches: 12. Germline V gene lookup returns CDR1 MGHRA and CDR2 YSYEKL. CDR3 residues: CASSQDLSRGLRYGYTF. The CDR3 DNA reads TGCGCCAGCAGCCAAGATTTGTCAAGGGGGCTTAGGTATGGCTACACCTTC.

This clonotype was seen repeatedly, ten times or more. The CDR3 region is CASSSGTGQDGADTQYF. The CDR3 coding sequence is TGTGCCAGCAGCTCCGGGACAGGACAGGACGGGGCAGATACGCAGTATTTT. The rearrangement links TRBV7-8 to TRBJ2-3; 8 nucleotides align to TRBD1. Germline CDR1 and CDR2: SGHVS and FQNEAQ. Trimming at V came to 4 bases and at J to 4 bases, leaving 13 bases not matched to a gene. CDR3 length: 17 amino acids.

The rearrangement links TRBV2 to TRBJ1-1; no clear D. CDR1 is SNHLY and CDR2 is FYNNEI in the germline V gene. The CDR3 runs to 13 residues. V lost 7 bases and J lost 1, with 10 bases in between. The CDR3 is CASIKRSNTEAFF. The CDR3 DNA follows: TGTGCCAGCATCAAAAGGTCGAACACTGAAGCTTTCTTT.

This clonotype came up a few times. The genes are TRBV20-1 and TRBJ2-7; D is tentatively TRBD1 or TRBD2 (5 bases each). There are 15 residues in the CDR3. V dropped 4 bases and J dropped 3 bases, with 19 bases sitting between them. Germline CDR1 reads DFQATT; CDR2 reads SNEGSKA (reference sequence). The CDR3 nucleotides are TGCAGTGCTACCTATCCGGGACCGACATACTACGAGCAGTACTTC. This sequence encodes CSATYPGPTYYEQYF.

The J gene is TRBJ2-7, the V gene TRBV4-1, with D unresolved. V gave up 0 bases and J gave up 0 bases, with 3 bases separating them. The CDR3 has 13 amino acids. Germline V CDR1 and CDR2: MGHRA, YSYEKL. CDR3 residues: CASSQELSYEQYF. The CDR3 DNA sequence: TGCGCCAGCAGCCAAGAACTCTCCTACGAGCAGTACTTC.

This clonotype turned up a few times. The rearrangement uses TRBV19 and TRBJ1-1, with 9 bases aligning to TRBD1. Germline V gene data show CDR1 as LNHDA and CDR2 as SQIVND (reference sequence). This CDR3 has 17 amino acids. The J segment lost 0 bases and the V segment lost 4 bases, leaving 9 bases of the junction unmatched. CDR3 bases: TGTGCCAGTAGTAAGACAGGGGGGAATACCATGAACACTGAAGCTTTCTTT. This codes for CASSKTGGNTMNTEAFF.

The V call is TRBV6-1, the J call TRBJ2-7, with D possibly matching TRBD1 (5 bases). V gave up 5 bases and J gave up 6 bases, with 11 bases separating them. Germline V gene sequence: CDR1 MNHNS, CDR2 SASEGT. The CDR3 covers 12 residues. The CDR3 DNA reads TGTGCCAGCAGTCCACAGGTCCTCGAGCAGTACTTC. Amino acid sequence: CASSPQVLEQYF.

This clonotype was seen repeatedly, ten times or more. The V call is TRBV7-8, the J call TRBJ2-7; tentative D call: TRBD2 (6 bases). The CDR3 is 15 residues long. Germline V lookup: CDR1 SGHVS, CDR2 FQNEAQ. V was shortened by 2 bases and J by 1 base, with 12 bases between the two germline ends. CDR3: CASSLLAGRSYEQYF. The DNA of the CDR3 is TGTGCCAGCAGCTTATTGGCGGGGCGATCCTACGAGCAGTACTTC.

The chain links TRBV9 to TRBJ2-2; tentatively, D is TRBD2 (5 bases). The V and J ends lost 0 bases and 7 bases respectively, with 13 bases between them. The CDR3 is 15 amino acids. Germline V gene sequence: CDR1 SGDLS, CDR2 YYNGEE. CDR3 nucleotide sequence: TGTGCCAGCAGCGTAGTGGCAGACTATGGCGGGGAGCTGTTTTTT. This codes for CASSVVADYGGELFF.

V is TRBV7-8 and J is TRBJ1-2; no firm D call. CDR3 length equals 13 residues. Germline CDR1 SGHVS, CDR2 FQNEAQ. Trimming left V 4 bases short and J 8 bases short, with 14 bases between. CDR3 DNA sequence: TGTGCCAGCAGCTCCCCTCTCTGGCAGGGCTACACCTTC. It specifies CASSSPLWQGYTF.

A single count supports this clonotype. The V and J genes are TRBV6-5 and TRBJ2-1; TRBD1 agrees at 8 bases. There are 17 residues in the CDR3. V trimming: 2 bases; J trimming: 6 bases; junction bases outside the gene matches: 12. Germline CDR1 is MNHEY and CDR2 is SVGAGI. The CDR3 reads CASSYARGRGRVNEQFF. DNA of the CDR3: TGTGCCAGCAGTTACGCCCGAGGCAGGGGGCGGGTCAATGAGCAGTTCTTC.

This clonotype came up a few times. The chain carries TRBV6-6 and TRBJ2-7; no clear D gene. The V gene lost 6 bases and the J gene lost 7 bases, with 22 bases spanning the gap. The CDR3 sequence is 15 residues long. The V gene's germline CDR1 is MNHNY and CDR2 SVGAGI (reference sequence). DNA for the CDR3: TGTGCCAGCAGCCCCAAACCTACTTCCCTGGGGGAGCAGTACTTC. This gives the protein CASSPKPTSLGEQYF.

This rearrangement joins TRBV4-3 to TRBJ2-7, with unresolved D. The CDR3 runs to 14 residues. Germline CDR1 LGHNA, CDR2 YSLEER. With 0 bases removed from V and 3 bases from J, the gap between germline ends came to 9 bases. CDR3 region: CASSQDNTYYEQYF. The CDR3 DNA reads TGCGCCAGCAGCCAAGATAACACCTACTACGAGCAGTACTTC.

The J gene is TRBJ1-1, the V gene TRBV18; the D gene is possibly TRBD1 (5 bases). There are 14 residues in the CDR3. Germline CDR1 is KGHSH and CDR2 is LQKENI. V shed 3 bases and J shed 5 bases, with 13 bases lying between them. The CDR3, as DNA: TGTGCCAGCTCACCCGTGGAGGGGAAGACTGAAGCTTTCTTT. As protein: CASSPVEGKTEAFF.

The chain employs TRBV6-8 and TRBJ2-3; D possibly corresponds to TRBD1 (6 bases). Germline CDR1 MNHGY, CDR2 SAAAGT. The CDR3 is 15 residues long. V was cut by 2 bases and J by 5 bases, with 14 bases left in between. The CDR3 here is CASSYGGLRGDTQYF. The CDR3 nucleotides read TGTGCCAGCAGTTACGGGGGCCTCCGGGGAGATACGCAGTATTTT.

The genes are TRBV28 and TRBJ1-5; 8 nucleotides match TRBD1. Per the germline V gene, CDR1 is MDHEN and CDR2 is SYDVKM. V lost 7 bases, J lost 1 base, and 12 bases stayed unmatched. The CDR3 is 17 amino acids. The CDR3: CASTSDRGGESNQPQHF. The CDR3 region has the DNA TGTGCCAGCACCTCCGACAGGGGAGGGGAGAGCAATCAGCCCCAGCATTTT.

CDR3 sequence reads: CASSIRTGPTSIQYF. DNA for the CDR3: TGCGCCAGCAGCATAAGGACAGGGCCCACCTCCATTCAGTACTTC. The rearrangement links TRBV5-1 to TRBJ2-4; TRBD1 matches 8 bases. J lost 9 bases, V lost 4 bases, and 12 bases had no gene match. The CDR3 contains 15 residues. The germline CDR1 and CDR2 sequences are SGHRS and YFSETQ.

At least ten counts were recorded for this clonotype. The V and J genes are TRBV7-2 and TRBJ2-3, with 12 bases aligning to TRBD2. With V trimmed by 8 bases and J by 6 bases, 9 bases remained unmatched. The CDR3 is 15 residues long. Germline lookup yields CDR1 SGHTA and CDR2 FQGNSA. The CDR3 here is CASRLAGGHRDTQYF. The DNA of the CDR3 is TGTGCCAGCCGGCTAGCGGGGGGGCACCGGGATACGCAGTATTTT.

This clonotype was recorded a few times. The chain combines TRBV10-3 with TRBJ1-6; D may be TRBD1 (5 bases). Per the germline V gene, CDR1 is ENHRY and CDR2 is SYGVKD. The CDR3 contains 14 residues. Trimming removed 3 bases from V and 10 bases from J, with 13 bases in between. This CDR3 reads CAISDKGNGSPLHF. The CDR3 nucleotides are TGTGCCATCAGTGATAAGGGGAACGGGTCACCCCTCCACTTT.

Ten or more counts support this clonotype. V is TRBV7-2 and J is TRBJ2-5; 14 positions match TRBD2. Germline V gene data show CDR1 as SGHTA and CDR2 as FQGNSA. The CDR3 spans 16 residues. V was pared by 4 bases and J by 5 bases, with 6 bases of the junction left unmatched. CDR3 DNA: TGTGCCAGCAGCTACCGACTAGCGGGGGGGCATGAGACCCAGTACTTC. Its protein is CASSYRLAGGHETQYF.

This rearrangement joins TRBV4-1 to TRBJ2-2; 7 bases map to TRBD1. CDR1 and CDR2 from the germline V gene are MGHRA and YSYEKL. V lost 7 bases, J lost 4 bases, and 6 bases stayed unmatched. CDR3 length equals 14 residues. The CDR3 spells CASNDRAGTGELFF. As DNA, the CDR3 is TGCGCCAGCAACGACAGGGCGGGCACCGGGGAGCTGTTTTTT.

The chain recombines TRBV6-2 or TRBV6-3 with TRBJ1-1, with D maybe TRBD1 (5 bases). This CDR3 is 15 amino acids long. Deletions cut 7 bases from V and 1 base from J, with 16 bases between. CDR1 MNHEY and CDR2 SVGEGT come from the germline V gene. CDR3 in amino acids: CASNDGGNSNTEAFF. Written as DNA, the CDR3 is TGTGCCAGCAACGACGGGGGAAACTCGAACACTGAAGCTTTCTTT.

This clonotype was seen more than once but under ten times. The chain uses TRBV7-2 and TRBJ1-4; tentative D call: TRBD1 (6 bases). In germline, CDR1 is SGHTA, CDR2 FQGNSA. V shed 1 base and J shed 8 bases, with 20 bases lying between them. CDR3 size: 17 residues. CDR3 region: CASSLVGRTAGVEKLFF. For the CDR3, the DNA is TGTGCCAGCAGCTTAGTGGGTAGGACAGCAGGGGTGGAAAAACTGTTTTTT.

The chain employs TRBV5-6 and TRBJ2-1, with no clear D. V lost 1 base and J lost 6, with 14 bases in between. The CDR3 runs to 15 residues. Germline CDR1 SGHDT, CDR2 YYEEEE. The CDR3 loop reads CASSLNSRRSNEQFF. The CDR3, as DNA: TGTGCCAGCAGCTTGAACTCTCGACGATCCAATGAGCAGTTCTTC.